This TCR beta chain came from a study of T cell changes during pregnancy in multiple sclerosis. The data were produced by immunoSEQ multiplex PCR, yet TCRdb's version contains in-frame clones alone and is incomplete. The table includes about 41,000 clones, approximately 90% detected once. Sequenced here: CD8+ T cells from peripheral blood mononuclear cells, sampled in the third trimester of pregnancy. This TCR was recovered from a female donor with multiple sclerosis, enrolled in a pregnancy study.

DNA of the CDR3: TGTGCCAGCATTGCGTTGACTACAATAGACAATGAGCAGTTCTTC. This translates into CASIALTTIDNEQFF. This chain connects TRBV6-6 to TRBJ2-1; D might be TRBD2 (5 bases). This CDR3 has 15 amino acids. Germline CDR1 and CDR2: MNHNY and SVGAGI (reference sequence). Trimming cost V 7 bases and J 5 bases, with 18 bases left between them.